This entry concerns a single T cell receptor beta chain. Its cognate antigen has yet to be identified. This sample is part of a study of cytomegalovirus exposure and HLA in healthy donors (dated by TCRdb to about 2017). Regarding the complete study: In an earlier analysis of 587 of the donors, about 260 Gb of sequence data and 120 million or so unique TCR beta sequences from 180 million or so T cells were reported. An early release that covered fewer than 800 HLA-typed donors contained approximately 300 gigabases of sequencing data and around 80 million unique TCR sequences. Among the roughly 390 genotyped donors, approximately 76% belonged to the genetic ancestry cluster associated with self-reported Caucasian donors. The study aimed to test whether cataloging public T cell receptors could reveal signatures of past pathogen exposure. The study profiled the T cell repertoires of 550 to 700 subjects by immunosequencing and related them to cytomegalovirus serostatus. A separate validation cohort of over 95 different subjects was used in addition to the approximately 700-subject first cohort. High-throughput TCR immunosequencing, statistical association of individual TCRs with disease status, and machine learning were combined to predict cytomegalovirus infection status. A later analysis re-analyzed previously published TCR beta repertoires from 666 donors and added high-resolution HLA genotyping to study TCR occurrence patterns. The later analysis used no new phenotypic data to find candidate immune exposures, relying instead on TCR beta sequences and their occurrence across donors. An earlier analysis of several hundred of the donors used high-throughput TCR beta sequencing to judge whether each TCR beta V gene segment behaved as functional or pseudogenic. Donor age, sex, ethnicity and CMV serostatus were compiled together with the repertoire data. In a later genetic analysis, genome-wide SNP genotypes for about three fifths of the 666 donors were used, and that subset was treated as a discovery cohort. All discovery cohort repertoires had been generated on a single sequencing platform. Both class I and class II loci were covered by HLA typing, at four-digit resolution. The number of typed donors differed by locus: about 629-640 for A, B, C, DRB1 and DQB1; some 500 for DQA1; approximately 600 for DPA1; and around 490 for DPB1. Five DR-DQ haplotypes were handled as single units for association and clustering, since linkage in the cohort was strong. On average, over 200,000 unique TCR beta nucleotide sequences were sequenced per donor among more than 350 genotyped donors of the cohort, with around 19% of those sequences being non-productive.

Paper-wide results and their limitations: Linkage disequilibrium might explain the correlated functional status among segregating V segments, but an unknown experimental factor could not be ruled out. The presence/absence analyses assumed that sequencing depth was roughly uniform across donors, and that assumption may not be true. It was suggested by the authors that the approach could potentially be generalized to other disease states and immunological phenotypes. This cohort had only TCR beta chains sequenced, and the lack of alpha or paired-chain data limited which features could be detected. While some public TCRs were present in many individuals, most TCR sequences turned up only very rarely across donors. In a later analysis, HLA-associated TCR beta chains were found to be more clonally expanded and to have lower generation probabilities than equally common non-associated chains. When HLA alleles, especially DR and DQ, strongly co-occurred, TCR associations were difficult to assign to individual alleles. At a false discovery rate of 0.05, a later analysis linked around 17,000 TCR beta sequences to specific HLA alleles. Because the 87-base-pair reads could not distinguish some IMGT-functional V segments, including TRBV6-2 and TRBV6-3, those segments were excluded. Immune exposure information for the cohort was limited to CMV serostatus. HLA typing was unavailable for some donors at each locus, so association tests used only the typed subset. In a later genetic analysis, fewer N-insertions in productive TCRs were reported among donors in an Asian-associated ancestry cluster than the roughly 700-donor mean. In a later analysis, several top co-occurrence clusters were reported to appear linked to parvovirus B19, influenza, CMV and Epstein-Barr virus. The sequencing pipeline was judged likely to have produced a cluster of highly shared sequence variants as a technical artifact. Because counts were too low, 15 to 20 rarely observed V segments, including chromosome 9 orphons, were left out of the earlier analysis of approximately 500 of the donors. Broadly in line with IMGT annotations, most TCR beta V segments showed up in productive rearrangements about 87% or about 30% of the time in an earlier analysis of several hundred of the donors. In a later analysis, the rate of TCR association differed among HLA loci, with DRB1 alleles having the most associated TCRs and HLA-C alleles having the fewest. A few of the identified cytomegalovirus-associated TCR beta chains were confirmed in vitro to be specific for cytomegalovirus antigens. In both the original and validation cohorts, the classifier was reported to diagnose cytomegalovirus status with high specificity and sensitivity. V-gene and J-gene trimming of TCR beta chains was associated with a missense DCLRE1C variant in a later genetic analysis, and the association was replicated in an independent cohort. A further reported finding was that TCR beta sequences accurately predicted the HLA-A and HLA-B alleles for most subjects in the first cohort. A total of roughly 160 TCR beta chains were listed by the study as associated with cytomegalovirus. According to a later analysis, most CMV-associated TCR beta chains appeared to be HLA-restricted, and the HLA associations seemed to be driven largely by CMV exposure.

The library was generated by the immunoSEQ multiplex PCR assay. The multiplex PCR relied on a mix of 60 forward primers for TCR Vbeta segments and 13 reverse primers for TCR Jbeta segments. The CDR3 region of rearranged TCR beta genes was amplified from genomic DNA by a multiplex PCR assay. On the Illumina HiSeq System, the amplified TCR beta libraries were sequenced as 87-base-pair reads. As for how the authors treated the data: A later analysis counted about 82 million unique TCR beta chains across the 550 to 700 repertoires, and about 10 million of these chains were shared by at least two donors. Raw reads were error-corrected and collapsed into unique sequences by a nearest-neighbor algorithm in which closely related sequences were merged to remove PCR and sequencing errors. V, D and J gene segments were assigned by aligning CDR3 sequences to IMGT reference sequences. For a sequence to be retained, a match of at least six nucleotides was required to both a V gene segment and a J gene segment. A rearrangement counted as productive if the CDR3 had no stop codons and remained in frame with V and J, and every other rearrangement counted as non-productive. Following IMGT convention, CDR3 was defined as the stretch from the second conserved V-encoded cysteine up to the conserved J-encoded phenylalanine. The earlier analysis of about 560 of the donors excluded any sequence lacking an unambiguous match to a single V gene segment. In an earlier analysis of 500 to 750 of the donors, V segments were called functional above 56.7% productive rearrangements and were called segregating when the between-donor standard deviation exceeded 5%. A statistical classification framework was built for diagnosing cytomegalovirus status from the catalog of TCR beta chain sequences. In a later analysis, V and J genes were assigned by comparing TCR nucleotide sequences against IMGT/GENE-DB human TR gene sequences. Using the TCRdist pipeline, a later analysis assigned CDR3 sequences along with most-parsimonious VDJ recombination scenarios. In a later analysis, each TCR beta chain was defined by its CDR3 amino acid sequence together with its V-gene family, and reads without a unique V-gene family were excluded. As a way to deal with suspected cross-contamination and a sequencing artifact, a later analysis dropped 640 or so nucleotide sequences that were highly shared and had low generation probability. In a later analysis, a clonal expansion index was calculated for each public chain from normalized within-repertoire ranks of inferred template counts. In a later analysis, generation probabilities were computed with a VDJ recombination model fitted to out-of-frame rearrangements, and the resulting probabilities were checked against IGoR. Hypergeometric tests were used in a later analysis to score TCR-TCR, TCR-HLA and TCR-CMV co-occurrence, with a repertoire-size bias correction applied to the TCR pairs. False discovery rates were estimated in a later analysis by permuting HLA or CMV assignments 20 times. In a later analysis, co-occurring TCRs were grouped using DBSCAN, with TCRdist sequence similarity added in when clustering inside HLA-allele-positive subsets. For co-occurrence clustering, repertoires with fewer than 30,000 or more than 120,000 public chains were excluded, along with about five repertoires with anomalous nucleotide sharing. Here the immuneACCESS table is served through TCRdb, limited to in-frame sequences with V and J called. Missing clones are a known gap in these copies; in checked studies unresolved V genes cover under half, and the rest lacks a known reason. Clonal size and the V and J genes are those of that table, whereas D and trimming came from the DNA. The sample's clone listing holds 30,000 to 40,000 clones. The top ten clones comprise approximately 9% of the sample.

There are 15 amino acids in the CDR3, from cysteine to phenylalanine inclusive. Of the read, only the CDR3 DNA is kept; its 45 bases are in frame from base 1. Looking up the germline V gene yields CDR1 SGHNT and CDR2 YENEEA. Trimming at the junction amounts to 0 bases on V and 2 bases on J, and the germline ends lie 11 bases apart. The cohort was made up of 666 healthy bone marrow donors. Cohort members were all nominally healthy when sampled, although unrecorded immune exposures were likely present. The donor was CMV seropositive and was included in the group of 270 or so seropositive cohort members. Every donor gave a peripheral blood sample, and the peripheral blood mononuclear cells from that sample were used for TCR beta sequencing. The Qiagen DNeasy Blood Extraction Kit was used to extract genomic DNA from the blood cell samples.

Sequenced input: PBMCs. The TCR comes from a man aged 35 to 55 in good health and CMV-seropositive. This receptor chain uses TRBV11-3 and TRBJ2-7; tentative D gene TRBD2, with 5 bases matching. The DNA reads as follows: TGTGCCAGCAGCTTAGAAGGTCTAGCAACCTACGAGCAGTACTTC. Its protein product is CASSLEGLATYEQYF.